This T cell receptor beta chain originates from a study of blood T cell repertoires in COVID-19. Study at large: Sites across the United States, Italy and Spain contributed samples from acute and convalescent COVID-19. PBMCs, B-cell-depleted T cells, or T cells were the source of the cDNA or gDNA that made up the material.

Methods used by the authors: Reference gene primer amplification in the assay estimated nucleated cell counts. Assay used: immunoSEQ multiplex PCR; TCRdb lists only in-frame clones, some missing. From that table come the V and J calls and clone size; the DNA was used to work out D and trimming. This table has about 14,000 clones, roughly four fifths appearing once. The CDR3 has 16 amino acids. In germline, CDR1 is SGHRS, CDR2 YFSETQ. Trimming took off 5 bases at V and 5 bases at J, with 20 bases between the two ends. The sequencing sample was made of peripheral blood. The rearrangement uses TRBV5-1 and TRBJ2-1; perhaps TRBD2 as D (6 bases). The source of this sequence is a woman aged 55-75 years with acute or convalescent COVID-19. CDR3 loop: CASSSSIGGGDNEQFF. The CDR3 DNA is TGCGCCAGCAGTTCTTCTATCGGGGGTGGCGACAATGAGCAGTTCTTC.